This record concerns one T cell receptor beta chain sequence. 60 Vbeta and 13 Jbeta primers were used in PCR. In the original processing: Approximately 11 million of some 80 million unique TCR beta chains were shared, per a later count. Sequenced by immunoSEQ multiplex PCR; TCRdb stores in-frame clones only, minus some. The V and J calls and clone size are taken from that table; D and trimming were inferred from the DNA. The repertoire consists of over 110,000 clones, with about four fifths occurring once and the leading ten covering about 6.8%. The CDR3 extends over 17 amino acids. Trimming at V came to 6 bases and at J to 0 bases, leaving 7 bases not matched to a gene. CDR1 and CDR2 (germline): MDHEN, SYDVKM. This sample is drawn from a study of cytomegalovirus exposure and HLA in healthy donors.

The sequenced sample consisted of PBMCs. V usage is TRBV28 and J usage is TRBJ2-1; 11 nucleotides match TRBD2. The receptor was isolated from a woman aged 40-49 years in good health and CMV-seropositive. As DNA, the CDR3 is TGTGCCAGCAGCTCGTTTAGCGGGAGGGGCTCCTACAATGAGCAGTTCTTC. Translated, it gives CASSSFSGRGSYNEQFF.